This T cell receptor (beta chain) was documented in a study of cytomegalovirus exposure and HLA in healthy donors. PCR was performed using 60 Vbeta and 13 Jbeta primers. TCRdb's copy holds only in-frame clones and misses some; the assay was immunoSEQ multiplex PCR. The sample records about 140,000 clones, 60% to 80% being singletons. General study findings and limits: In a later analysis, TCR beta V- and J-gene trimming showed a link to a missense DCLRE1C variant.

V was clipped by 5 bases and J by 0 bases, with 8 bases between them. This CDR3 comprises 15 residues. Germline CDR1 is SEHNR and CDR2 is FQNEAQ (reference sequence). This clone has only a few counts. Its antigen is as yet unknown. The receptor's source is a man between 18 and 29 years old in good health and CMV-seropositive. Source material: PBMCs. The chain recombines TRBV7-9 with TRBJ2-6; the D is unclear. In nucleotides, the CDR3 is TGTGCCAGCAGCCCGCACAGCTCTGGGGCCAACGTCCTGACTTTC. Its protein is CASSPHSSGANVLTF.